This is a list of T cell receptor beta chains from one sample in a study of blood T cell repertoires in COVID-19. Profiling relied on immunoSEQ multiplex PCR, and the TCRdb table lists in-frame clones only, not all of them. Of approximately 220,000 clones listed, around nine tenths are singletons. The sequenced sample consisted of peripheral blood. Source of these receptors: a man between 60 and 70 years old who had recovered from COVID-19. CDR3s include the opening cysteine and the closing phenylalanine or tryptophan. A D gene is named only where the DNA matches it firmly. The size field is filled for only some rows; it gives once, few, many or a size class.

d_gene: .
j_gene: TRBJ2-5
abundance: .
v_gene: TRBV9
CDR3nt: TGTGCCAGCAGCGTAGCCGGTAAAGAGACCCAGTACTTC
CDR3aa: CASSVAGKETQYF

d_gene: TRBD1
j_gene: TRBJ2-1
abundance: .
v_gene: TRBV9
CDR3nt: TGTGCCAGCAGCGAGCAACCGGGACAGGGCCGCAATGAGCAGTTCTTC
CDR3aa: CASSEQPGQGRNEQFF

d_gene: .
j_gene: TRBJ1-1
abundance: .
v_gene: TRBV3-1/TRBV3-2
CDR3nt: TGTGCCAGCAGCCAAGACAGGGGTTGGAGGGCTTTCTTT
CDR3aa: CASSQDRGWRAFF

d_gene: TRBD2
j_gene: TRBJ2-7
abundance: .
v_gene: TRBV9
CDR3nt: TGTGCCAGCAGCAGCGGGACTAGCGGGAGTTACGAGCAGTACTTC
CDR3aa: CASSSGTSGSYEQYF

d_gene: .
j_gene: TRBJ1-1
abundance: few
v_gene: TRBV29-1
CDR3nt: TGCAGCGCCCACCAAGCGAACACTGAAGCTTTCTTT
CDR3aa: CSAHQANTEAFF

d_gene: TRBD2
j_gene: TRBJ2-6
abundance: .
v_gene: TRBV4-1
CDR3nt: TGCGCCAGCAGCCAAGGGGCGGGGGGTCATTCAGGGGCCAACGTCCTGACTTTC
CDR3aa: CASSQGAGGHSGANVLTF

d_gene: .
j_gene: TRBJ1-2
abundance: .
v_gene: TRBV18
CDR3nt: TGTGCCAGCTCACGCGACGAGGAACGTGGCTACACCTTC
CDR3aa: CASSRDEERGYTF

d_gene: .
j_gene: TRBJ1-6
abundance: .
v_gene: TRBV2
CDR3nt: TGTGCCAGCCGGGTGGATTCACCCCTCCACTTT
CDR3aa: CASRVDSPLHF

d_gene: TRBD1
j_gene: TRBJ2-7
abundance: .
v_gene: TRBV27
CDR3nt: TGTGCCAGCAGTCGGACAGGGGGCGCGAGGGCGGGTAGCTCCTACGAGCAGTACTTC
CDR3aa: CASSRTGGARAGSSYEQYF

d_gene: .
j_gene: TRBJ2-2
abundance: .
v_gene: TRBV6-5
CDR3nt: TGTGCCAGCAAGAAGGAGACCGGGGAGCTGTTTTTT
CDR3aa: CASKKETGELFF

d_gene: .
j_gene: TRBJ1-3
abundance: .
v_gene: TRBV28
CDR3nt: TGTGCCAGCAGTTTATATGGTTTGGGGGACGGGGGGCGCGGTGGAAACACCATATATTTT
CDR3aa: CASSLYGLGDGGRGGNTIYF

d_gene: .
j_gene: TRBJ1-1
abundance: once
v_gene: TRBV5-1
CDR3nt: TGCGCCAGCAGTAGAATCCCGACTGAAGCTTTCTTT
CDR3aa: CASSRIPTEAFF

d_gene: TRBD2
j_gene: TRBJ2-1
abundance: .
v_gene: TRBV7-6
CDR3nt: TGTGCCAGCAGCCCCGGACGGGGGGATGAGCAGTTCTTC
CDR3aa: CASSPGRGDEQFF

d_gene: .
j_gene: TRBJ2-5
abundance: .
v_gene: TRBV27
CDR3nt: TGTGCCAGCAGTCTACTGGGAGTTCGGGAGACCCAGTACTTC
CDR3aa: CASSLLGVRETQYF

d_gene: TRBD1
j_gene: TRBJ1-3
abundance: .
v_gene: TRBV30
CDR3nt: TGTGCCTGGAGTGCAGGACAGGGTTATGGAAACACCATATATTTT
CDR3aa: CAWSAGQGYGNTIYF

d_gene: .
j_gene: TRBJ1-5
abundance: .
v_gene: TRBV6-5
CDR3nt: TGTGCCACCCGTCCCGGGTCATATCAGCCCCAGCATTTT
CDR3aa: CATRPGSYQPQHF

d_gene: TRBD1
j_gene: TRBJ1-1
abundance: .
v_gene: TRBV5-6
CDR3nt: TGTGCCAGCAGCTGGGGCAGGGGGACAATGGAAGCTTTCTTT
CDR3aa: CASSWGRGTMEAFF

d_gene: .
j_gene: TRBJ2-7
abundance: .
v_gene: TRBV6-5
CDR3nt: TGTGCCAGCAGTCCCCAGGGGGGTTCCTACGAGCAGTACTTC
CDR3aa: CASSPQGGSYEQYF

d_gene: .
j_gene: TRBJ2-5
abundance: .
v_gene: TRBV29-1
CDR3nt: TGCAGCGTTGTGCCCGGGGGAGAGACCCAGTACTTC
CDR3aa: CSVVPGGETQYF

d_gene: TRBD2
j_gene: TRBJ2-3
abundance: .
v_gene: TRBV5-1
CDR3nt: TGCGCCAGCAGCTCCGGACTAGTAGAGGATACGCAGTATTTT
CDR3aa: CASSSGLVEDTQYF

d_gene: TRBD1
j_gene: TRBJ1-6
abundance: .
v_gene: TRBV6-6
CDR3nt: TGTGCCAGCAGAGGGGGACAGGGAAATTCACCCCTCCACTTT
CDR3aa: CASRGGQGNSPLHF

d_gene: TRBD2
j_gene: TRBJ2-1
abundance: .
v_gene: TRBV5-1
CDR3nt: TGCGCCAGCAGCTTGCTAGCGGGGCTAAACAATGAGCAGTTCTTC
CDR3aa: CASSLLAGLNNEQFF

d_gene: .
j_gene: TRBJ2-2
abundance: .
v_gene: TRBV19
CDR3nt: TGTGCCAGTAGTATAGGGCTGTCAGGCGGGGAGCTGTTTTTT
CDR3aa: CASSIGLSGGELFF

d_gene: TRBD1
j_gene: TRBJ1-3
abundance: .
v_gene: TRBV5-5
CDR3nt: TGTGCCAGCAGCTTTCGACAGGGATACGGAAACACCATATATTTT
CDR3aa: CASSFRQGYGNTIYF

d_gene: .
j_gene: TRBJ1-2
abundance: .
v_gene: TRBV6-1
CDR3nt: TGTGCCAGCAGTAGAGGGGGGGACGGCTATGGCTACACCTTC
CDR3aa: CASSRGGDGYGYTF

d_gene: .
j_gene: TRBJ2-7
abundance: .
v_gene: TRBV6-5
CDR3nt: TGTGCCAGCAGTTTTCGACAGAGAGAGAGACAGTACTTC
CDR3aa: CASSFRQRERQYF

d_gene: .
j_gene: TRBJ2-2
abundance: .
v_gene: TRBV5-1
CDR3nt: TGCGCCAGCAGCTTGAAACAGAACACCGGGGAGCTGTTTTTT
CDR3aa: CASSLKQNTGELFF

d_gene: TRBD2
j_gene: TRBJ2-1
abundance: .
v_gene: TRBV6-5
CDR3nt: TGTGCGAGCGCCCCTAGCGGGAGGGCCGATGAGCAGTTCTTC
CDR3aa: CASAPSGRADEQFF

d_gene: TRBD1
j_gene: TRBJ1-5
abundance: .
v_gene: TRBV19
CDR3nt: TGTGCCAGTAGTGCCCGGGACAGGCCTAATCAGCCCCAGCATTTT
CDR3aa: CASSARDRPNQPQHF

d_gene: .
j_gene: TRBJ2-1
abundance: .
v_gene: TRBV7-2
CDR3nt: TGTGCCAGCAGCTTAGGAGGTTCCAGGGCTCACAATGAGCAGTTCTTC
CDR3aa: CASSLGGSRAHNEQFF

d_gene: .
j_gene: TRBJ2-1
abundance: .
v_gene: TRBV5-1
CDR3nt: TGCGCCAGCAGCGAGCGGGACACAAATGAGCAGTTCTTC
CDR3aa: CASSERDTNEQFF

d_gene: .
j_gene: TRBJ2-5
abundance: .
v_gene: TRBV29-1
CDR3nt: TGCAGCGGACGGACTGTCGCTGCAGAGACCCAGTACTTC
CDR3aa: CSGRTVAAETQYF

d_gene: TRBD2
j_gene: TRBJ2-7
abundance: .
v_gene: TRBV5-1
CDR3nt: TGCGCCAGCAGCCGGACTAGCGAATACGAGCAGTACTTC
CDR3aa: CASSRTSEYEQYF

d_gene: .
j_gene: TRBJ1-5
abundance: .
v_gene: TRBV7-9
CDR3nt: TGTGCCAGCAGCTCGAGCCAATTTGATCAGCCCCAGCATTTT
CDR3aa: CASSSSQFDQPQHF

d_gene: TRBD1
j_gene: TRBJ1-1
abundance: .
v_gene: TRBV5-1
CDR3nt: TGCGCCAGCAGCACGGGACAGGGGAGGAATACTGAAGCTTTCTTT
CDR3aa: CASSTGQGRNTEAFF

d_gene: .
j_gene: TRBJ1-1
abundance: .
v_gene: TRBV29-1
CDR3nt: TGCAGCGTTGGGGGCAAATTTGAAGCTTTCTTT
CDR3aa: CSVGGKFEAFF

d_gene: .
j_gene: TRBJ2-1
abundance: .
v_gene: TRBV11-3
CDR3nt: TGTGCCAGCAGCTTGGAGCGGGTAAATGAGCAGTTCTTC
CDR3aa: CASSLERVNEQFF

d_gene: TRBD1
j_gene: TRBJ2-7
abundance: .
v_gene: TRBV19
CDR3nt: TGTGCCAGTAGGAGGCAGGGGGCTTACGAGCAGTACTTC
CDR3aa: CASRRQGAYEQYF

d_gene: .
j_gene: TRBJ1-6
abundance: few
v_gene: TRBV6-5
CDR3nt: TGTGCCAGCCAGGGGCGGGGGCTCGATAATTCACCCCTCCACTTT
CDR3aa: CASQGRGLDNSPLHF

d_gene: TRBD2
j_gene: TRBJ2-3
abundance: .
v_gene: TRBV11-3
CDR3nt: TGTGCCAGCAGCCCCGGTAGCGGGGGGGCCCCAGATACGCAGTATTTT
CDR3aa: CASSPGSGGAPDTQYF

d_gene: TRBD2
j_gene: TRBJ2-5
abundance: .
v_gene: TRBV7-8
CDR3nt: TGTGCCAGCAGCTTCGGGGGGTTCTGGGAGACCCAGTACTTC
CDR3aa: CASSFGGFWETQYF

d_gene: .
j_gene: TRBJ1-1
abundance: few
v_gene: TRBV5-1
CDR3nt: TGCGCCAGCAGCTTGGCCCCCCGGGGGATGAACACTGAAGCTTTCTTT
CDR3aa: CASSLAPRGMNTEAFF

d_gene: .
j_gene: TRBJ2-7
abundance: .
v_gene: TRBV6-5
CDR3nt: TGTGCCAGCAGTTACTCCTCCGACGAGCAGTACTTC
CDR3aa: CASSYSSDEQYF

d_gene: .
j_gene: TRBJ1-4
abundance: .
v_gene: TRBV15
CDR3nt: TGTGCCACCAGCAGAGATCCGGGAGAAAAACTGTTTTTT
CDR3aa: CATSRDPGEKLFF

d_gene: TRBD1
j_gene: TRBJ2-7
abundance: .
v_gene: TRBV28
CDR3nt: TGTGCCAGCAGTTTATTCAGGGGGCTCACCTACGAGCAGTACTTC
CDR3aa: CASSLFRGLTYEQYF

d_gene: TRBD1
j_gene: TRBJ1-1
abundance: .
v_gene: TRBV7-9
CDR3nt: TGTGCCAGCAGAGCGGACAGGGCGAACACTGAAGCTTTCTTT
CDR3aa: CASRADRANTEAFF